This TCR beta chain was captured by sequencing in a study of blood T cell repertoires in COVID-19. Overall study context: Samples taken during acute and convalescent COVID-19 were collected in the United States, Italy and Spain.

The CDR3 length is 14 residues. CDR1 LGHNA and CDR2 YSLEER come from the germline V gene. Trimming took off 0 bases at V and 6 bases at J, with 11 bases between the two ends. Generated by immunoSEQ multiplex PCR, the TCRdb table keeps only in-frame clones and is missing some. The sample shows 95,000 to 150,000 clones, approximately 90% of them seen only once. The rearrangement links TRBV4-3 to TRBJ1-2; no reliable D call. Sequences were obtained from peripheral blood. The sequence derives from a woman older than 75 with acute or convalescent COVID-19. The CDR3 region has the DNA TGCGCCAGCAGCCAAGACGCATCGAGGAATGGCTACACCTTC. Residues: CASSQDASRNGYTF.